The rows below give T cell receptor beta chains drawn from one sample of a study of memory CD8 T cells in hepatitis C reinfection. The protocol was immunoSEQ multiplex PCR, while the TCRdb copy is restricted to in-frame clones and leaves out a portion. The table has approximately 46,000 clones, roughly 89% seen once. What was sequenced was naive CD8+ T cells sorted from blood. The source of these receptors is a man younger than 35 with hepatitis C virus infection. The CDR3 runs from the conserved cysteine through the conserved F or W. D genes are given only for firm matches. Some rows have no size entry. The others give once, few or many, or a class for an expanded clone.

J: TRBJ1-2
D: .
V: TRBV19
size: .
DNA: TGTGCCACTCGTGGCTGGGAGGGCTACACCTTC
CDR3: CATRGWEGYTF

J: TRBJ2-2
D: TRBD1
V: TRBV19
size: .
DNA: TGTGCCAGTAGTGCCTGGGACAGGGCGGCCGGGGAGCTGTTTTTT
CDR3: CASSAWDRAAGELFF

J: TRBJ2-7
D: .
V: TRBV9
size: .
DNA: TGTGCCAGCAGCGTAGCCGGCGGGACCGACGAGCAGTACTTC
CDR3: CASSVAGGTDEQYF

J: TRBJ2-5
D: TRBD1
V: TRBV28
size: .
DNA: TGTGCCAGCAGTCTCCCTGAGGGACAGGGTCAAGAGACCCAGTACTTC
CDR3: CASSLPEGQGQETQYF

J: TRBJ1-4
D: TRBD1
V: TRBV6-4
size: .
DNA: TGTGCCAGCCCGGACAGGGGAGGAGCAACTAATGAAAAACTGTTTTTT
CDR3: CASPDRGGATNEKLFF

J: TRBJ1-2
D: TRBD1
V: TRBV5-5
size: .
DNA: TGTGCCAGCAGCTCCGGGACAGGGGGTAGCGATGGCTACACCTTC
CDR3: CASSSGTGGSDGYTF

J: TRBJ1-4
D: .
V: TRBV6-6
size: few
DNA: TGTGCCAGCAGTTACTGGCCGGGGAATGAAAAACTGTTTTTT
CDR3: CASSYWPGNEKLFF

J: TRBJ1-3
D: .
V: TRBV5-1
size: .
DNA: TGCGCCAGCAGCTTGGCAGGGCCTGGAAACACCATATATTTT
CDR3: CASSLAGPGNTIYF

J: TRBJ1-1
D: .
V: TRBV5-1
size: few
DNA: TGCGCCAGCAGCTTTACAGGGTACACTGAAGCTTTCTTT
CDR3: CASSFTGYTEAFF

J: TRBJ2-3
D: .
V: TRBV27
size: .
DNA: TGTGCCAGCAGTTTAGGGCCCACAGATACGCAGTATTTT
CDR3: CASSLGPTDTQYF

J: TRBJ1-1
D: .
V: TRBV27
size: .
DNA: TGTGCCAGCAGTTACAAGGAGGGCCGTGAAGCTTTCTTT
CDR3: CASSYKEGREAFF

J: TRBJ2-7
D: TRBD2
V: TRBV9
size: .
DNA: TGTGCCAGCAGCGTAGAGGCTAGCGGGAGTTACGAGCAGTACTTC
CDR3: CASSVEASGSYEQYF

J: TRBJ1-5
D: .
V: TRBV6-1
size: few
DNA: TGTGCCAGCAGTGAAGCGCCTAGCACCCATCAGCCCCAGCATTTT
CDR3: CASSEAPSTHQPQHF

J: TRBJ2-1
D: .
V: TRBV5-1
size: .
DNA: TGCGCCAGCAGCTTGGACGGGAGCTCCTACAATGAGCAGTTCTTC
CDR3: CASSLDGSSYNEQFF

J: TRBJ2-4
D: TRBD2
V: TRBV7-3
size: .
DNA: TGTGCCAGCAGCTCGGGACTAGCGGGAGACATTCAGTACTTC
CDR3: CASSSGLAGDIQYF

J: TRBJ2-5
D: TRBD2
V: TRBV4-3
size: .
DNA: TGCGCCAGCAGCCAAGATAGCGGGGGTTGGGAGACCCAGTACTTC
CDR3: CASSQDSGGWETQYF

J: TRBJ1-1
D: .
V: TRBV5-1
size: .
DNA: TGCGCCAGCAGCTCGGGGAACACTGAAGCTTTCTTT
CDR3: CASSSGNTEAFF

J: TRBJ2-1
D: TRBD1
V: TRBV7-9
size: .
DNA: TGTGCCAGCAGCAAGGGACAGGGTGAGAATGAGCAGTTCTTC
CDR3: CASSKGQGENEQFF

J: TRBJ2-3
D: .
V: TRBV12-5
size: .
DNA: TGTGCTAGTGGTTTGACGGGAGACCGTCATACGCAGTATTTT
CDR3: CASGLTGDRHTQYF

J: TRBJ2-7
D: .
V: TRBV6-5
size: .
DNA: TGTGCCAGCAGTTACCCAGATGCCTACGAGCAGTACTTC
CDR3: CASSYPDAYEQYF